This TCR beta chain derives from a study of control samples from healthy donors and cancer patients. Clones were sequenced by immunoSEQ multiplex PCR, and TCRdb holds only the in-frame ones, with some missing. The sample has about 120,000 clones; 88% are singletons. The CDR3 contains 15 residues. Germline V gene lookup returns CDR1 SGHDN and CDR2 FVKESK. Trimming took 4 bases from V and 3 from J; bases not matched to a gene: 8. This chain uses TRBV14 with TRBJ1-1; 7 positions match TRBD1. This sequence was found in a man in his forties or fifties in good health. The specimen was blood. For the CDR3, the DNA is TGTGCCAGCAGCCCGAAGACAGGGTGGGACACTGAAGCTTTCTTT. As protein: CASSPKTGWDTEAFF.